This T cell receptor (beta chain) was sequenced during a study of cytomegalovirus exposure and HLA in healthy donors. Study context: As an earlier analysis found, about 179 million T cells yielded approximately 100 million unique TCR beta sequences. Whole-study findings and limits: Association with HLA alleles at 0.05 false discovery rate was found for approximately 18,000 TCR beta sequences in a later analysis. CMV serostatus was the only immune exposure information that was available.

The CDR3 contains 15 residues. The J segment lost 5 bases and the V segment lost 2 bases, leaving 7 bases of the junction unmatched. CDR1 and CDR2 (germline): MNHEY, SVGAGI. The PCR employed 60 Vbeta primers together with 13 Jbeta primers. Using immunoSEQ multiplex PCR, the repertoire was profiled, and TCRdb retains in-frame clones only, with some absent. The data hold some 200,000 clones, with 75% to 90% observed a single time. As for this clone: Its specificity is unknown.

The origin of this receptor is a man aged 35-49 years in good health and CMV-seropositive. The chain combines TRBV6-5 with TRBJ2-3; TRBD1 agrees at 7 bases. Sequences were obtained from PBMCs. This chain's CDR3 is CASSYPAGGVDTQYF. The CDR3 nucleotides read TGTGCCAGCAGTTACCCCGCAGGGGGAGTAGATACGCAGTATTTT.